In this sample, the clone carrying this T cell receptor (beta chain) turned up a few times. The data were produced by immunoSEQ multiplex PCR, yet TCRdb's version contains in-frame clones alone and is incomplete. The sample consists of approximately 58,000 clones, around 92% of them appearing once. The data were obtained in a study of T cell changes during pregnancy in multiple sclerosis. The source of this sequence is a female donor in good health, enrolled as a control in a pregnancy study. The source was CD4+ T cells from peripheral blood mononuclear cells, collected after pregnancy.

The CDR3 protein is CASSPGTSGALVTDTQYF. The CDR3 region has the DNA TGTGCCAGCAGCCCCGGGACTAGCGGGGCCCTAGTCACAGATACGCAGTATTTT. This chain links TRBV7-3 with TRBJ2-3; TRBD2 matches 13 bases. This CDR3 has 18 residues. Trimming cost V 5 bases and J 2 bases; bases outside gene matches: 10. Germline CDR1 reads SGHTA; CDR2 reads FQGTGA.